This T cell receptor beta chain was identified in a study of T cells in Graves' hyperthyroidism and ophthalmopathy. As for the study in general: Peripheral blood was drawn at first diagnosis, prior to all treatment. Study-level points and caveats: Most clonotypes that expanded in the thyroid above 0.001 also showed up in blood.

Worth noting for this clonotype: The antigen remains undetermined. A much larger clone lies one base from this, so it may be a read error.

TCR beta CDR3 sequences were amplified from RNA transcripts. An initial round of RT-PCR targeting the TCR CDR3 relied on the HTBI primer set. TCRdb used MiXCR to reprocess the multiplex PCR reads, holding one entry per CDR3 protein. The table shows under 750,000 distinct CDR3 sequences, with 18% occurring only once. CDR1 DFQATT and CDR2 SNEGSKA come from the germline V gene (reference sequence). The junction had 4 bases not matched to a gene; V was cut back by 3 bases and J by 4 bases. This CDR3 is 13 amino acids long. Sequenced input: blood. The chain employs TRBV20-1 and TRBJ1-1; 8 bases align to TRBD1. The source of this sequence is a woman aged 45-59 years with Graves' hyperthyroidism that later progressed to Graves' ophthalmopathy. The CDR3 is CSARWTGTTEAFF. DNA for the CDR3: TGCAGTGCTAGGTGGACAGGGACCACTGAAGCTTTCTTT.